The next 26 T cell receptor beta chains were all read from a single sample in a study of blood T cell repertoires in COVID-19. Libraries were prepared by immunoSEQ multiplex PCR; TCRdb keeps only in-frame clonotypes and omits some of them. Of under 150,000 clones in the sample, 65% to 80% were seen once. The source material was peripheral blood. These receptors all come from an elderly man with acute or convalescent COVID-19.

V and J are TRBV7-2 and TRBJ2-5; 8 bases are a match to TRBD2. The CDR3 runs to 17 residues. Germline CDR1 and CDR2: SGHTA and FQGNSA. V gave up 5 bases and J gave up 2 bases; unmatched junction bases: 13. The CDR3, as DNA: TGTGCCAGCAGCAATCCCGCGGGGGGCCTTGGGCAAGAGACCCAGTACTTC. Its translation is CASSNPAGGLGQETQYF.

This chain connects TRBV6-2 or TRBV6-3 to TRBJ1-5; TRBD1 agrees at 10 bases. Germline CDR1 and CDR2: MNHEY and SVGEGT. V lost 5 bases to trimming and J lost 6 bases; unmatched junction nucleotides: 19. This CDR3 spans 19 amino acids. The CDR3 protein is CASSSDRGRSITAGQPQHF. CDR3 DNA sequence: TGTGCCAGCAGTAGCGACAGGGGGCGTTCGATAACAGCAGGTCAGCCCCAGCATTTT.

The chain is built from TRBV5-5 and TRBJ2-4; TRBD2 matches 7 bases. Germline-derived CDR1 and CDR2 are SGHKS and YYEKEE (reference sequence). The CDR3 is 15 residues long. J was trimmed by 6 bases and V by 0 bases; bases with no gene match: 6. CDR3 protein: CASSLGEGRVNIQYF. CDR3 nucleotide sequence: TGTGCCAGCAGCTTGGGAGAGGGGAGGGTAAACATTCAGTACTTC.

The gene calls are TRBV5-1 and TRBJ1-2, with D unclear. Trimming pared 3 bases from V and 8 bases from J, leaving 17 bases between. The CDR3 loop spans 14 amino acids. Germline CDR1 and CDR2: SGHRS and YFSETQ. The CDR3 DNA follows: TGCGCCAGCAGCTACCTGAGGGCCGGGGAAGGCTACACCTTC. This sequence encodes CASSYLRAGEGYTF. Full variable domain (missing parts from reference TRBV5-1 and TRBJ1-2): KAGVTQTPRYLIKTRGQQVTLSCSPISGHRSVSWYQQTPGQGLQFLFEYFSETQRNKGNFPGRFSGRQFSNSRSEMNVSTLELGDSALYLCASSYLRAGEGYTFGSGTRLTVV.

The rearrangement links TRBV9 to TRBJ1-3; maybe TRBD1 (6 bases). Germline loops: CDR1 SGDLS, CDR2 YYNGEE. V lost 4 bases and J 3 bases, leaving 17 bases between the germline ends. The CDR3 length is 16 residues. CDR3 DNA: TGTGCCAGCAGCCCCAGACAGGCCCCGAGTGGAAACACCATATATTTT. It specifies CASSPRQAPSGNTIYF.

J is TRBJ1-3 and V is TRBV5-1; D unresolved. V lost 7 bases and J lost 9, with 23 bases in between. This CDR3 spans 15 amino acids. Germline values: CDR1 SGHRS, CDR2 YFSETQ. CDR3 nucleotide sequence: TGCGCCAGCCGTCATGAGGGAACATCAAAGCGCACCATATATTTT. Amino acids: CASRHEGTSKRTIYF. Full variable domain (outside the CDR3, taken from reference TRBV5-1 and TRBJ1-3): KAGVTQTPRYLIKTRGQQVTLSCSPISGHRSVSWYQQTPGQGLQFLFEYFSETQRNKGNFPGRFSGRQFSNSRSEMNVSTLELGDSALYLCASRHEGTSKRTIYFGEGSWLTVV.

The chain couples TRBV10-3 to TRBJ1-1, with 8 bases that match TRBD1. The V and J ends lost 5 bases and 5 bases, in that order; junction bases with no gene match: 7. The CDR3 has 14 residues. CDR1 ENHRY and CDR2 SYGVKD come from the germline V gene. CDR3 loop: CAISFGTGRTEAFF. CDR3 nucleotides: TGTGCCATCAGTTTCGGGACAGGTCGGACTGAAGCTTTCTTT.

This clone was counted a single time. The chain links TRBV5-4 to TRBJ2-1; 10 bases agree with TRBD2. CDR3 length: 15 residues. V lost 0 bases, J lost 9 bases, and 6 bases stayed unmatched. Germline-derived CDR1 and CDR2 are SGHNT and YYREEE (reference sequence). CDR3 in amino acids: CASSLVAGGLSEQFF. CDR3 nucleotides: TGTGCCAGCAGCTTGGTAGCGGGGGGTTTGTCTGAGCAGTTCTTC.

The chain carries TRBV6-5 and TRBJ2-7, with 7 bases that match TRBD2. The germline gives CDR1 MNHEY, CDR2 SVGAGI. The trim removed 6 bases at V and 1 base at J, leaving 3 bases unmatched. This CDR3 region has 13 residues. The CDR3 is CASRASGSYEQYF. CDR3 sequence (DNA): TGTGCCAGCAGGGCTAGCGGATCCTACGAGCAGTACTTC.

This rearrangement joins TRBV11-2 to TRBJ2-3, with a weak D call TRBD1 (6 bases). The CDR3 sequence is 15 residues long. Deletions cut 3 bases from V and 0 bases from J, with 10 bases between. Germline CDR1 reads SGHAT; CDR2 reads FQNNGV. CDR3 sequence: CASSFGQSSTDTQYF. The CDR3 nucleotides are TGTGCCAGCAGCTTCGGACAGTCTAGCACAGATACGCAGTATTTT.

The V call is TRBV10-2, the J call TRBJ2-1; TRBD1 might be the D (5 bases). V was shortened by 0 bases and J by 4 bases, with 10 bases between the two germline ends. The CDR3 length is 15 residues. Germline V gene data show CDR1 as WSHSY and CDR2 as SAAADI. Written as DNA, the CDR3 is TGCGCCAGCAGTGAGTCGGGGCACCCTTACAATGAGCAGTTCTTC. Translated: CASSESGHPYNEQFF.

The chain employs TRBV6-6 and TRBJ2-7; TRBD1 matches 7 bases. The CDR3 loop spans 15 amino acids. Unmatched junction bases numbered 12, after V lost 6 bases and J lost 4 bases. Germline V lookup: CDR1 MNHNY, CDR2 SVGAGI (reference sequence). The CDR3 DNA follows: TGTGCCAGCAGACCTCCGGGACAGAAAATATACGAGCAGTACTTC. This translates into CASRPPGQKIYEQYF.

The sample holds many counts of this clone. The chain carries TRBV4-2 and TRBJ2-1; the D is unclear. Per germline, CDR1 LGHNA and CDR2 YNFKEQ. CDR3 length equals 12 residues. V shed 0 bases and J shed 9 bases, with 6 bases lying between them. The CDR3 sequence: CASSQDRGEQFF. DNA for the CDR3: TGTGCCAGCAGCCAAGACCGAGGTGAGCAGTTCTTC.

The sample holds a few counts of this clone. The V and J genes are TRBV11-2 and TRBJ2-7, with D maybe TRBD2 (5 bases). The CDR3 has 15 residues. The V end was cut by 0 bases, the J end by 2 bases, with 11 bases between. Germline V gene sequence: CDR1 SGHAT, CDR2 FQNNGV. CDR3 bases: TGTGCCAGCAGCTTAGAGAGGGTTGGGGCCTACGAGCAGTACTTC. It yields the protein CASSLERVGAYEQYF. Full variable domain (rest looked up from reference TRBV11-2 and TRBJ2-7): EAGVAQSPRYKIIEKRQSVAFWCNPISGHATLYWYQQILGQGPKLLIQFQNNGVVDDSQLPKDRFSAERLKGVDSTLKIQPAKLEDSAVYLCASSLERVGAYEQYFGPGTRLTVT.

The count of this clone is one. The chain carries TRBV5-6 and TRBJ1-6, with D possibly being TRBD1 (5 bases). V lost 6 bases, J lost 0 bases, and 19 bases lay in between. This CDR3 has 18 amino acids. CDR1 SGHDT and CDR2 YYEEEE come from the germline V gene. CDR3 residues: CASIQGQGMSSYNSPLHF. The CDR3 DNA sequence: TGTGCCAGCATCCAGGGCCAGGGTATGAGCTCCTATAATTCACCCCTCCACTTT.

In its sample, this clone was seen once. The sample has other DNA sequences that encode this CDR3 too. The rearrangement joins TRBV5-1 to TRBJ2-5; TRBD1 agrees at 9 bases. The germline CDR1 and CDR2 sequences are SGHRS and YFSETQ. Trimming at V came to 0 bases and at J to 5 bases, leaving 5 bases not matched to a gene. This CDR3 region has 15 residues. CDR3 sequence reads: CASSLGTGTGETQYF. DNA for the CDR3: TGCGCCAGCAGCTTGGGGACAGGGACAGGGGAGACCCAGTACTTC.

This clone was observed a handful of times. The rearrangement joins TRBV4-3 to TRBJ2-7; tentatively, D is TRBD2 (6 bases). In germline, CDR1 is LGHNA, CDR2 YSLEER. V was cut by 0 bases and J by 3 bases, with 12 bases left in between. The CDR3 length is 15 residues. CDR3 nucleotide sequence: TGCGCCAGCAGCCAAGAAGTCCAGGGAGGCTACGAGCAGTACTTC. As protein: CASSQEVQGGYEQYF.

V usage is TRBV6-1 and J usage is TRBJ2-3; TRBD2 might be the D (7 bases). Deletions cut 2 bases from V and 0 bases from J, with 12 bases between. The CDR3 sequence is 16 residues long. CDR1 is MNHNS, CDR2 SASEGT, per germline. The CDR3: CASSERGAVSTDTQYF. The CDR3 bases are TGTGCCAGCAGTGAACGGGGGGCAGTTAGCACAGATACGCAGTATTTT.

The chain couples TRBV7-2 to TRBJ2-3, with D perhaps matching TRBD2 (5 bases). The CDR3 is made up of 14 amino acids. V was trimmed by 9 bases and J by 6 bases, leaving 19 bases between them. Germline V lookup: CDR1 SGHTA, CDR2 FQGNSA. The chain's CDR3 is CASSPRAALDTQYF. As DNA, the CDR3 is TGTGCCAGTAGTCCGAGGGCAGCTTTGGATACGCAGTATTTT.

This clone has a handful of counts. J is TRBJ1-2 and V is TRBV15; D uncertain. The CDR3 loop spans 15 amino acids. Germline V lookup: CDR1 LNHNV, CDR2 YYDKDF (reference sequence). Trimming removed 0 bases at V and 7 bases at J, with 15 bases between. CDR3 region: CATSRDRLSMLGYTF. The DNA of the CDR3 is TGTGCCACCAGCAGAGACAGGCTATCTATGCTTGGCTACACCTTC.

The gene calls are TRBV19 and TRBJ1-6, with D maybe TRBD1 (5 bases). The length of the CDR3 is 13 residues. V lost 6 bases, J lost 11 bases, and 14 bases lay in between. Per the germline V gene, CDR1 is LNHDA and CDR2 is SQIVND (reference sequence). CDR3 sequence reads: CASSLGGGTPLHF. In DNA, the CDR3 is TGTGCCAGTAGCCTCGGCGGGGGGACACCCCTCCACTTT.

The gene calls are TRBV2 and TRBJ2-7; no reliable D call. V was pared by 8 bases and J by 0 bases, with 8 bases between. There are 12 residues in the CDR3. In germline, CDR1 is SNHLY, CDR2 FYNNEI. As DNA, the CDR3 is TGTGCCAGCGGTCTGAGCTCCTACGAGCAGTACTTC. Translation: CASGLSSYEQYF.

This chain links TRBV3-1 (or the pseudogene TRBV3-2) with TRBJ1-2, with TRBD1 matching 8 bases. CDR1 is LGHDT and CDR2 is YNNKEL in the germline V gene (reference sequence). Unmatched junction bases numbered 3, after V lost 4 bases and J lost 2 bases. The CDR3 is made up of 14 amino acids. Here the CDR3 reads CASSPRGPNYGYTF. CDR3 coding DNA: TGTGCCAGCAGCCCCAGGGGGCCCAACTATGGCTACACCTTC.

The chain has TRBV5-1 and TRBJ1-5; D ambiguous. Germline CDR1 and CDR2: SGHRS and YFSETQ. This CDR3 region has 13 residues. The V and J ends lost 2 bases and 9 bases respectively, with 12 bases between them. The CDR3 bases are TGCGCCAGCAGCTTATCCGAGGGCGCGCCCCAGCATTTT. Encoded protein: CASSLSEGAPQHF. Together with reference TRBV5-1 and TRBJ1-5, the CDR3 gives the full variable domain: KAGVTQTPRYLIKTRGQQVTLSCSPISGHRSVSWYQQTPGQGLQFLFEYFSETQRNKGNFPGRFSGRQFSNSRSEMNVSTLELGDSALYLCASSLSEGAPQHFGDGTRLSIL.

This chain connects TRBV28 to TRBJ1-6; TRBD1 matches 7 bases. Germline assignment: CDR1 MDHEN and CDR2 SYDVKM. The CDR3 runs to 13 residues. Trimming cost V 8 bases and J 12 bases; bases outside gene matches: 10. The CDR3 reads CASFWQGGGPLHF. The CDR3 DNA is TGTGCCAGCTTCTGGCAGGGGGGTGGACCCCTCCACTTT.

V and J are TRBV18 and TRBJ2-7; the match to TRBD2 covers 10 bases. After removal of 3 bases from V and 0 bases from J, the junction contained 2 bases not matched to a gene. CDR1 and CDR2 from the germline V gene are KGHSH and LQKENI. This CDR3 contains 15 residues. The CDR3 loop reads CASSPPSGSSYEQYF. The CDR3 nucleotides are TGTGCCAGCTCACCCCCTAGCGGGAGCTCCTACGAGCAGTACTTC.